This T cell receptor (beta chain) comes out of a study of blood T cell repertoires in COVID-19. Authors' analysis steps: Amplification of reference gene primers provided the estimated nucleated cell counts. The table came from immunoSEQ multiplex PCR; TCRdb's copy has only in-frame clones and leaves some out. From that table come the V and J calls and clone size; the DNA was used to work out D and trimming. Of roughly 73,000 clones detected, approximately 80% appear once; the ten largest clones hold 15%. The clonotype originates from a human donor in a cohort sampled during active COVID-19. The sample taken for sequencing was peripheral blood.

In DNA form, the CDR3 reads TGTGCCAGCAGTTACAGACCGGGTGACCCCCCCGGGGAGCTGTTTTTT. This gives the protein CASSYRPGDPPGELFF. The rearrangement uses TRBV6-2 or TRBV6-3 and TRBJ2-2, with no clear D. Per germline, CDR1 MNHEY and CDR2 SVGEGT. V gave up 2 bases and J gave up 6 bases, with 16 bases separating them. This CDR3 contains 16 residues.